These 29 T cell receptor beta chains came from one sample sequenced in a study of Ad26.COV2.S vaccination and SARS-CoV-2 variants. Generated by immunoSEQ multiplex PCR, the TCRdb table keeps only in-frame clones and is missing some. This repertoire shows about 440,000 clones, roughly 87% found once; its top ten account for less than 5.5%. Indicated treatment: about 20 received Ad26.COV2.S at low or high dose, single or two shots; roughly five received placebo; per-sample allocation not given. All samples were drawn on day 63, counting from the first vaccine or placebo injection. Source: peripheral blood, taken in a trial of Ad26.COV2.S vaccine versus placebo. Receptor source: a person aged 18-65 years who received the Ad26.COV2.S COVID-19 vaccine or a placebo.

The rearrangement joins TRBV10-3 to TRBJ2-2; TRBD2 might be the D (6 bases). Germline assignment: CDR1 ENHRY and CDR2 SYGVKD. Trimming left V 6 bases short and J 4 bases short, with 21 bases between. The CDR3 covers 17 residues. As DNA, the CDR3 is TGTGCCATCAGGGGGGGTTTAATAGCGGATTTCACCGGGGAGCTGTTTTTT. Translating gives CAIRGGLIADFTGELFF.

The chain is built from TRBV12-3 or TRBV12-4 and TRBJ2-5; either TRBD1 or TRBD2 may fit D (5 bases each). The CDR3 runs to 13 residues. Between the trimmed V and J ends, which lost 4 bases and 6 bases, there was a span of 12 bases. Here the CDR3 DNA reads TGTGCCAGCAGTTATCCTCCGGGGCAGACCCAGTACTTC. Translated, it gives CASSYPPGQTQYF.

V is TRBV7-2 and J is TRBJ2-7; D perhaps matches TRBD1 (5 bases). The CDR3 extends over 13 amino acids. From germline, CDR1 is SGHTA and CDR2 FQGNSA. Trimming left V 4 bases short and J 7 bases short, with 14 bases between. CDR3 loop: CASSWTLTGEQYF. CDR3 sequence (DNA): TGTGCCAGCAGCTGGACACTAACCGGAGAGCAGTACTTC.

On this clone: The same CDR3 also results from other DNA sequences found in this sample. DNA of the CDR3: TGCAGTGCGAGTCGGGGTGGCCAGCCCCAGCATTTT. It specifies CSASRGGQPQHF. The chain carries TRBV20-1 and TRBJ1-5; D not certain. V was clipped by 6 bases and J by 7 bases, with 13 bases between them. The germline V gene has CDR1 DFQATT and CDR2 SNEGSKA (reference sequence). The CDR3 spans 12 residues.

The chain carries TRBV14 and TRBJ2-2; TRBD2 aligns across 10 bases. Trimming took 0 bases from V and 4 from J; bases not matched to a gene: 8. This CDR3 region has 18 residues. Germline V gene lookup returns CDR1 SGHDN and CDR2 FVKESK. The CDR3 coding sequence is TGTGCCAGCAGCCAAGATAAAAGGCTAGCGGGAGTCACCGGGGAGCTGTTTTTT. Its protein is CASSQDKRLAGVTGELFF.

The chain recombines TRBV5-6 with TRBJ1-5; a weak D match, TRBD1 (6 bases). V lost 1 base to trimming and J lost 5 bases, with 7 bases between them. CDR1 and CDR2 (germline): SGHDT, YYEEEE. CDR3 length: 13 residues. CDR3 coding DNA: TGTGCCAGCAGCTTGACAGGGCATCAGCCCCAGCATTTT. Its protein product is CASSLTGHQPQHF.

The chain carries TRBV28 and TRBJ2-7; 7 bases match TRBD1. CDR1 MDHEN and CDR2 SYDVKM come from the germline V gene. The CDR3 loop spans 14 amino acids. With V trimmed by 5 bases and J by 4 bases, 8 bases remained unmatched. As DNA, the CDR3 is TGTGCCAGCAGTCTAATCGGGACAGTATACGAGCAGTACTTC. Encoded protein: CASSLIGTVYEQYF.

The chain employs TRBV7-9 and TRBJ1-1; D gene ambiguous. This CDR3 region has 14 residues. The germline CDR1 and CDR2 sequences are SEHNR and FQNEAQ (reference sequence). Deletions cut 6 bases from V and 1 base from J, with 12 bases between. The CDR3, as DNA: TGTGCCAGCAGACTCGGGGATCCGAACACTGAAGCTTTCTTT. It yields the protein CASRLGDPNTEAFF.

The chain carries TRBV28 and TRBJ2-5, with D possibly being TRBD1 (7 bases). Trimming stripped 8 bases from V and 4 bases from J, with 14 bases between. Germline-derived CDR1 and CDR2 are MDHEN and SYDVKM. This CDR3 is built from 13 residues. CDR3 amino acids: CASGGGEVETQYF. CDR3 DNA: TGTGCCAGCGGAGGGGGCGAGGTAGAGACCCAGTACTTC.

This clone was detected only once. This chain connects TRBV5-1 to TRBJ2-3, with 9 bases fitting TRBD1. Germline V gene data show CDR1 as SGHRS and CDR2 as YFSETQ. The J segment lost 4 bases and the V segment lost 5 bases, leaving 11 bases of the junction unmatched. CDR3 length: 16 amino acids. The CDR3 loop is CASSPTGGSRADTQYF. CDR3 in DNA: TGCGCCAGCAGTCCCACAGGGGGCTCCCGGGCAGATACGCAGTATTTT. The full variable domain, its missing parts supplied by reference TRBV5-1 and TRBJ2-3, is KAGVTQTPRYLIKTRGQQVTLSCSPISGHRSVSWYQQTPGQGLQFLFEYFSETQRNKGNFPGRFSGRQFSNSRSEMNVSTLELGDSALYLCASSPTGGSRADTQYFGPGTRLTVL.

This clone showed up just a few times. The chain employs TRBV6-1 and TRBJ1-6; D gene ambiguous. Trimming pared 3 bases from V and 3 bases from J, leaving 9 bases between. Germline V gene lookup returns CDR1 MNHNS and CDR2 SASEGT. CDR3 length: 15 amino acids. The CDR3 loop reads CASSETLFYNSPLHF. The CDR3, as DNA: TGTGCCAGCAGTGAGACCCTATTCTATAATTCACCCCTCCACTTT.

The genes are TRBV5-1 and TRBJ2-5, with 8 bases aligning to TRBD2. The ends lost 2 bases at V and 5 bases at J; junction bases unmatched: 8. This CDR3 has 15 amino acids. Germline CDR1 SGHRS, CDR2 YFSETQ. CDR3 nucleotides: TGCGCCAGCAGCTTCCTACGGGAGGGGTTGGAGACCCAGTACTTC. This gives the protein CASSFLREGLETQYF.

The chain joins TRBV6-4 to TRBJ2-3; TRBD1 is a possible D gene (5 bases). CDR3 length: 14 residues. V lost 3 bases to trimming and J lost 0 bases, with 7 bases between them. Germline V gene sequence: CDR1 MRHNA, CDR2 SNTAGT. DNA of the CDR3: TGTGCCAGCAGTGAAAGGGGTAGCACAGATACGCAGTATTTT. This sequence encodes CASSERGSTDTQYF.

The chain combines TRBV10-3 with TRBJ2-1; 10 bases agree with TRBD2. This CDR3 contains 15 residues. Germline V gene sequence: CDR1 ENHRY, CDR2 SYGVKD. V shed 3 bases, J shed 4 bases, and the junction held 3 bases outside the gene matches. CDR3 amino acids: CAISDRAGGYNEQFF. For the CDR3, the DNA is TGTGCCATCAGTGACCGAGCGGGAGGGTACAATGAGCAGTTCTTC.

The rearrangement uses TRBV18 and TRBJ2-7, with unresolved D. Per germline, CDR1 KGHSH and CDR2 LQKENI. This CDR3 is built from 15 residues. Trimming left V 3 bases short and J 5 bases short, with 17 bases between. The CDR3 sequence: CASSPFIETVNEQYF. CDR3 in DNA: TGTGCCAGCTCACCGTTCATCGAGACGGTAAACGAGCAGTACTTC.

The chain recombines TRBV21-1 with TRBJ2-3; the D call in the table, TRBD2, was not verified against the DNA. TRBV21-1 is described as a pseudogene. There are 17 residues in the CDR3. The CDR3 DNA reads TGTGCCAGCAGCGGGACTAGCGGGAGGAGGGGCACAGATACGCAGTATTTT. It specifies CASSGTSGRRGTDTQYF.

This chain uses TRBV2 with TRBJ2-3, with a weak D call TRBD2 (5 bases). V was trimmed by 6 bases and J by 2 bases, leaving 9 bases between them. Germline values: CDR1 SNHLY, CDR2 FYNNEI. The length of the CDR3 is 13 residues. The CDR3, as DNA: TGTGCCAGCAGCGACTACCTCACAGATACGCAGTATTTT. It codes for CASSDYLTDTQYF.

This chain uses TRBV2 with TRBJ1-1, with TRBD1 matching over 7 bases. Losses at the gene ends were 5 bases for V and 4 bases for J; bases not matched to a gene: 7. Germline CDR1 reads SNHLY; CDR2 reads FYNNEI. The CDR3 has 14 residues. Here the CDR3 reads CASSRQGVGTEAFF. The CDR3 DNA follows: TGTGCCAGCAGTCGACAGGGAGTAGGCACTGAAGCTTTCTTT.

The genes are TRBV7-8 and TRBJ2-7, with 7 bases lining up with TRBD1. V trimming: 11 bases; J trimming: 3 bases; junction bases outside the gene matches: 22. CDR3 length: 17 amino acids. In germline, CDR1 is SGHVS, CDR2 FQNEAQ. This CDR3 is CAEGANHWGPGGYEQYF. In DNA, the CDR3 is TGTGCCGAGGGGGCGAACCATTGGGGTCCCGGAGGCTACGAGCAGTACTTC.

The table lists this clone with a few counts. The rearrangement uses TRBV25-1 and TRBJ1-4, with no clear D. Germline assignment: CDR1 MGHDK and CDR2 SYGVNS. The length of the CDR3 is 14 residues. Trimming cost V 3 bases and J 8 bases, with 13 bases left between them. The CDR3 coding sequence is TGTGCCAGCAGTGATTTTGACGGTGGAGAAAAACTGTTTTTT. Protein: CASSDFDGGEKLFF.

The chain couples TRBV30 to TRBJ1-5; 7 bases agree with TRBD1. Germline CDR1 is GTSNPN and CDR2 is SVGIG (reference sequence). Losses at the gene ends were 0 bases for V and 1 base for J; bases not matched to a gene: 6. CDR3 length equals 16 residues. CDR3 in DNA: TGTGCCTGGAGTGTAGGGCCAGGGGGAAGCAATCAGCCCCAGCATTTT. As protein: CAWSVGPGGSNQPQHF.

The chain links TRBV18 to TRBJ1-5; no clear D gene. Germline V gives CDR1 KGHSH, CDR2 LQKENI. There are 15 residues in the CDR3. Trimming stripped 3 bases from V and 2 bases from J, with 11 bases between. The CDR3 coding sequence is TGTGCCAGCTCACCCGGCCTCCCGGGCAATCAGCCCCAGCATTTT. It translates to CASSPGLPGNQPQHF. The entire variable domain, with the rest obtained from reference TRBV18 and TRBJ1-5, is as follows: NAGVMQNPRHLVRRRGQEARLRCSPMKGHSHVYWYRQLPEEGLKFMVYLQKENIIDESGMPKERFSAEFPKEGPSILRIQQVVRGDSAAYFCASSPGLPGNQPQHFGDGTRLSIL.

This clone turned up a few times. The chain carries TRBV28 and TRBJ1-5, with 11 bases identical to TRBD1. The V and J ends lost 6 bases and 5 bases, in that order; junction bases with no gene match: 21. This CDR3 has 20 amino acids. From germline, CDR1 is MDHEN and CDR2 SYDVKM. CDR3 DNA sequence: TGTGCCAGCAGAACCCCGTGGGACAGGGGGACAGTTCCACGGGATCAGCCCCAGCATTTT. Amino acid sequence: CASRTPWDRGTVPRDQPQHF.

The chain joins TRBV18 to TRBJ1-4; D is undetermined. The length of the CDR3 is 14 residues. Trimming removed 1 base at V and 7 bases at J, with 10 bases between. Germline lookup yields CDR1 KGHSH and CDR2 LQKENI. The CDR3 nucleotides are TGTGCCAGCTCACCACTCGGGAGGCCTGAAAAACTGTTTTTT. Translating it yields CASSPLGRPEKLFF. The variable domain in full, completed from reference TRBV18 and TRBJ1-4, reads NAGVMQNPRHLVRRRGQEARLRCSPMKGHSHVYWYRQLPEEGLKFMVYLQKENIIDESGMPKERFSAEFPKEGPSILRIQQVVRGDSAAYFCASSPLGRPEKLFFGSGTQLSVL.

This clone was recorded a few times. The chain uses TRBV10-1 and TRBJ2-7, with D possibly matching TRBD2 (6 bases). V lost 0 bases and J lost 4, with 19 bases in between. CDR1 WNHNN and CDR2 SYGVQD come from the germline V gene (reference sequence). This CDR3 has 17 residues. The CDR3 DNA reads as TGCGCCAGCAGTGAGTCGAAAGTGGCGGGGCGAGGGTACGAGCAGTACTTC. This translates into CASSESKVAGRGYEQYF.

The chain joins TRBV6-2 or TRBV6-3 to TRBJ1-5; no clear D. Trimming left V 3 bases short and J 4 bases short, with 10 bases between. CDR3 length: 14 residues. Germline loops: CDR1 MNHEY, CDR2 SVGEGT. As DNA, the CDR3 is TGTGCCAGCAGTTATTCTGGATGGAATCAGCCCCAGCATTTT. It encodes CASSYSGWNQPQHF.

The chain combines TRBV7-3 with TRBJ1-1; unclear D gene. The CDR3 loop spans 13 amino acids. Germline V gene data show CDR1 as SGHTA and CDR2 as FQGTGA. The germline V and J ends were trimmed by 1 base and 3 bases, with 6 bases remaining between them. CDR3 protein: CASSLRRDTEAFF. The CDR3 region has the DNA TGTGCCAGCAGCTTAAGGCGCGACACTGAAGCTTTCTTT.

J is TRBJ1-1 and V is TRBV28; D gene unclear. Germline CDR1 and CDR2: MDHEN and SYDVKM. V shed 5 bases and J shed 6 bases, with 16 bases lying between them. The CDR3 has 14 amino acids. The CDR3 region is CASSPGQSNAEAFF. The CDR3 DNA reads TGTGCCAGCAGTCCGGGCCAGTCAAACGCTGAAGCTTTCTTT.

J is TRBJ2-7 and V is TRBV30, with D possibly TRBD2 on 6 matching bases. Germline V gives CDR1 GTSNPN, CDR2 SVGIG (reference sequence). Trimming removed 3 bases at V and 2 bases at J, with 20 bases between. This CDR3 comprises 16 residues. The DNA of the CDR3 is TGTGCCTGGAGCGCTGGAGGGTCGGGCGGTACCTACGAGCAGTACTTC. Amino acids: CAWSAGGSGGTYEQYF.